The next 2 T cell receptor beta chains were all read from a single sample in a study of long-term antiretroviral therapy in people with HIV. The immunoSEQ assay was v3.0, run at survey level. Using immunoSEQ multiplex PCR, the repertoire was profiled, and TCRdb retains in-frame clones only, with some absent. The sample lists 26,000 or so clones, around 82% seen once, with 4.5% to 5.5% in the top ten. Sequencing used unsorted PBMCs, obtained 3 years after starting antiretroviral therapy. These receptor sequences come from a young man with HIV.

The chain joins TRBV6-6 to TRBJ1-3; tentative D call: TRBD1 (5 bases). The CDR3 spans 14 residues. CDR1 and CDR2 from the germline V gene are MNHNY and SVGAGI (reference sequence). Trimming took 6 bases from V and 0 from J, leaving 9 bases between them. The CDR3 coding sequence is TGTGCCAGCAGACGAGGGGACTCTGGAAACACCATATATTTT. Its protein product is CASRRGDSGNTIYF.

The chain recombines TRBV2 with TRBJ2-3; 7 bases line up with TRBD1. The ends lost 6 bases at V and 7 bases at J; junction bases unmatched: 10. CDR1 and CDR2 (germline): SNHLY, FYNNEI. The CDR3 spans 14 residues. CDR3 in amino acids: CASSGQAVENTQYF. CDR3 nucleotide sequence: TGTGCCAGCAGCGGACAGGCAGTTGAAAATACGCAGTATTTT.